These T cell receptor beta chains were read from a single sample in a study of cytomegalovirus exposure and HLA in healthy donors. The repertoire was sequenced with immunoSEQ multiplex PCR; TCRdb's copy has only in-frame clones and lacks some. The sample includes under 65,000 clones, 82% of them seen just once. The sample taken for sequencing was PBMCs. The receptors stem from a young woman in good health and CMV-seronegative. Both conserved end residues are part of each CDR3. Each record gives: V gene, D gene, J gene, clone size, CDR3 DNA, CDR3 protein. The D gene is left open where the match is weak. Size is omitted from some rows. Given values are once, few, many or a class for expanded clones.

V: TRBV6-5; D: TRBD1; J: TRBJ2-7; size: -; DNA: TGTGCCACGTCCCGGGACAGTTCCTACGAGCAGTACTTC; CDR3: CATSRDSSYEQYF
V: TRBV6-1; D: TRBD1; J: TRBJ1-4; size: few; DNA: TGTGCCAGCAGGCTAGGACAGGGCAATGAAAAACTGTTTTTT; CDR3: CASRLGQGNEKLFF
V: TRBV7-8; D: -; J: TRBJ1-5; size: -; DNA: TGTGCCAGCAGCGCGACACAGGGTACTCAATGGCCCCAGCATTTT; CDR3: CASSATQGTQWPQHF
V: TRBV30; D: -; J: TRBJ1-5; size: -; DNA: TGTGCCTGGAGTCCCGTGGGGGGTCAGCCCCAGCATTTT; CDR3: CAWSPVGGQPQHF
V: TRBV28; D: -; J: TRBJ1-1; size: -; DNA: TGTGCCAGCAGTTTATCCTCCAGGGACACTGAAGCTTTCTTT; CDR3: CASSLSSRDTEAFF
V: TRBV21-1; D: -; J: TRBJ1-5; size: -; DNA: TGTGCCAGCAGTCGCCGCAGGGGGCCCGGGCAGCCCCAGCATTTT; CDR3: CASSRRRGPGQPQHF
V: TRBV5-4; D: TRBD2; J: TRBJ2-3; size: -; DNA: TGTGCCAGCAGCTTGGAATTTGCGGGAGCAGATACGCAGTATTTT; CDR3: CASSLEFAGADTQYF
V: TRBV28; D: -; J: TRBJ1-2; size: -; DNA: TGTGCCAGCAGTTTAGGCAGGTTGAATGGCTACACCTTC; CDR3: CASSLGRLNGYTF
V: TRBV5-1; D: TRBD1; J: TRBJ2-3; size: -; DNA: TGCGCCAGCAGCTTGGCAGGGGGATCAGATACGCAGTATTTT; CDR3: CASSLAGGSDTQYF
V: TRBV5-6; D: -; J: TRBJ1-1; size: -; DNA: TGTGCCAGCAGTTTTGGACGGACTTTTGGCACTGAAGCTTTCTTT; CDR3: CASSFGRTFGTEAFF
V: TRBV28; D: -; J: TRBJ2-3; size: -; DNA: TGTGCCAGCAGGAGAACCACAGATACGCAGTATTTT; CDR3: CASRRTTDTQYF
V: TRBV7-9; D: -; J: TRBJ2-7; size: -; DNA: TGTTCCAGCAGCTTCGGCAACAGGGAGTACGAGCAGTACTTC; CDR3: CSSSFGNREYEQYF
V: TRBV6-5; D: TRBD2; J: TRBJ2-3; size: few; DNA: TGTGCCAGCGGAATTGGACTAGCGGGAGCAGATACGCAGTATTTT; CDR3: CASGIGLAGADTQYF
V: TRBV27; D: -; J: TRBJ2-1; size: -; DNA: TGTGCCAGCAGTGAACAGGACAGAACCTACAATGAGCAGTTCTTC; CDR3: CASSEQDRTYNEQFF
V: TRBV2; D: TRBD2; J: TRBJ2-5; size: once; DNA: TGTGCCAGCCCCGGGAGCCTAGCGGGAGAGACCCAGTACTTC; CDR3: CASPGSLAGETQYF
V: TRBV4-1; D: -; J: TRBJ1-3; size: few; DNA: TGCGCCAGCAGCCAAGATCGGTTCAATGGAAACACCATATATTTT; CDR3: CASSQDRFNGNTIYF
V: TRBV10-3; D: TRBD1; J: TRBJ1-1; size: few; DNA: TGTGCCATAAAGGACAGGGGCCAGAACAGTGAAGCTTTCTTT; CDR3: CAIKDRGQNSEAFF
V: TRBV7-8; D: -; J: TRBJ1-1; size: -; DNA: TGTGCCAGCAGCCGGGACTCGAACACTGAAGCTTTCTTT; CDR3: CASSRDSNTEAFF
V: TRBV4-2; D: -; J: TRBJ1-6; size: few; DNA: TGTGCCAGCAGCCAATTCGAAACGGGGAATTCACCCCTCCACTTT; CDR3: CASSQFETGNSPLHF
V: TRBV27; D: TRBD1; J: TRBJ1-2; size: -; DNA: TGTGCCAGCAGTCCCGCCGGGACAGGGGATGGCTACACCTTC; CDR3: CASSPAGTGDGYTF
V: TRBV6-5; D: TRBD1; J: TRBJ1-1; size: -; DNA: TGTGCCAGCAGAAGGGGGCGGGAAACTGAAGCTTTCTTT; CDR3: CASRRGRETEAFF
V: TRBV7-3; D: -; J: TRBJ1-2; size: -; DNA: TGTGCCAGCAGCCCCGGTTCATTGGGCGACTATGGCTACACCTTC; CDR3: CASSPGSLGDYGYTF
V: TRBV28; D: TRBD2; J: TRBJ2-7; size: -; DNA: TGTGCCAGCAGTCCCGCGGGACTAGCGGAGTCCTACGAGCAGTACTTC; CDR3: CASSPAGLAESYEQYF
V: TRBV5-5; D: -; J: TRBJ2-3; size: -; DNA: TGTGCCAGCAGCCCTTACAGGGTTGAGACAGATACGCAGTATTTT; CDR3: CASSPYRVETDTQYF
V: TRBV27; D: -; J: TRBJ1-1; size: -; DNA: TGTGCCAGCAGTCCTACAGGGACCACTGAAGCTTTCTTT; CDR3: CASSPTGTTEAFF
V: TRBV15; D: -; J: TRBJ2-5; size: -; DNA: TGTGCCACCAGCAGAGCGAGGGAGGAGACCCAGTACTTC; CDR3: CATSRAREETQYF
V: TRBV5-4; D: -; J: TRBJ2-6; size: -; DNA: TGTGCCAGCAGCCGACGCACATCGCCTGGTTCTGGGGCCAACGGCCTGACTTTC; CDR3: CASSRRTSPGSGANGLTF
V: TRBV9; D: -; J: TRBJ1-1; size: -; DNA: TGTGCCAGCAGCGTAGAAGGGACTGGGCGGAGGGAAGCTTTCTTT; CDR3: CASSVEGTGRREAFF
V: TRBV6-4; D: TRBD2; J: TRBJ2-3; size: once; DNA: TGTGCCAGCAGCCCTGCCGGGGGGGCAGATACGCAGTATTTT; CDR3: CASSPAGGADTQYF